This T cell receptor beta chain was profiled in a study of T cell clusters in autoimmune cytopenias. At the level of the study: TRB sequencing had a median about 55,000 reads and 2,350 distinct clonotypes per sample.

According to its frequency, this clonotype is medium-sized (0.01 to 0.1%). What it binds is not known. Study-level findings and limits: TRB repertoire shifts in secondary cytopenia and chronic lymphocytic leukemia mostly reflected lymphoma, not autoimmunity. Functional roles of the in silico T cell clusters still await experimental validation.

TRB was amplified by touch-down multiplex PCR, primer pools A and B combined. Each CDR3 protein gets one entry in TCRdb, which reprocessed the multiplex PCR reads and gives no DNA. This sample's table has roughly 7,500 distinct CDR3 sequences. Approximately 40,000 genome equivalents of blood DNA were amplified for TRB. This CDR3 has 12 amino acids. Germline assignment: CDR1 ENHRY and CDR2 SYGVKD. The chain combines TRBV10-3 with TRBJ2-1. Sequencing used peripheral blood. This TCR was recovered from a human donor with an autoimmune cytopenia or autoimmune hepatitis (not recorded which). CDR3 residues: CAISESYNEQFF.